This T cell receptor (beta chain) was captured by sequencing in a study of blood T cell repertoires in COVID-19. The table came from immunoSEQ multiplex PCR; TCRdb's copy has only in-frame clones and leaves some out. The sample carries approximately 260,000 clones, more than 60% recorded once. Germline V gives CDR1 SGHRS, CDR2 YFSETQ. Trimming cost V 4 bases and J 5 bases, with 12 bases left between them. The CDR3 extends over 13 amino acids. The source of this sequence is a woman aged 40 to 50 with active or convalescent COVID-19. The sample comprised peripheral blood. This rearrangement joins TRBV5-1 to TRBJ2-5; D might be TRBD2 (5 bases). The CDR3 coding sequence is TGCGCCAGCAGCCCTAGGGAGCTTGAGACCCAGTACTTC. It is translated as CASSPRELETQYF.